The source of this T cell receptor beta chain is a study of Ad26.COV2.S vaccination and SARS-CoV-2 variants. Treatment given: around 19 received Ad26.COV2.S at low or high dose, single or two shots; several received placebo; per-sample allocation not given. Day 63 after the first injection of vaccine or placebo was the sampling time. Germline values: CDR1 SQVTM, CDR2 ANQGSEA. The length of the CDR3 is 14 residues. V was cut by 4 bases and J by 5 bases, with 14 bases left in between. Data came from immunoSEQ multiplex PCR; TCRdb stores just in-frame clones and leaves some out. The data hold about 420,000 clones, with 85% to 90% observed a single time.

The sequence came from a person between 18 and 60 years old who received the Ad26.COV2.S COVID-19 vaccine or a placebo. The input for sequencing was peripheral blood, taken in a trial of Ad26.COV2.S vaccine versus placebo. This sequence joins TRBV29-1 and TRBJ2-2, with D perhaps TRBD1 or TRBD2 (5 bases each). CDR3 coding DNA: TGCAGCGTTGCCGGGGCGTCCAGAACCGGGGAGCTGTTTTTT. This codes for CSVAGASRTGELFF.